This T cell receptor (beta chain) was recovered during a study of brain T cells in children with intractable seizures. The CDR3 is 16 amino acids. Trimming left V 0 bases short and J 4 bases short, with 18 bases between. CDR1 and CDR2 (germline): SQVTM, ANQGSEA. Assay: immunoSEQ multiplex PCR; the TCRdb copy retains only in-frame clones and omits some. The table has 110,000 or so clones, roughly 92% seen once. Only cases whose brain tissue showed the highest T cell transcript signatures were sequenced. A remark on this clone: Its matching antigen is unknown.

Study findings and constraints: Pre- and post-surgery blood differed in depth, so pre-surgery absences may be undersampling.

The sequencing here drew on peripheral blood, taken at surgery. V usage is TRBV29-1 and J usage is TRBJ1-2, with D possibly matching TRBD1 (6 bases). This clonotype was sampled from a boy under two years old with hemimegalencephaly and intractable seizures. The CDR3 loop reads CSVEDLWVMTGYGYTF. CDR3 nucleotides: TGCAGCGTTGAAGATCTATGGGTAATGACAGGCTATGGCTACACCTTC.